This note documents a single TCR beta chain sequence. Its antigen has not been determined. Within one base of it there is no much larger clone, and no base qualities were kept. Library preparation was by the immunoSEQ multiplex PCR assay. DNA from the cultured and isolated CD4+ T cells underwent TCR beta CDR3 sequencing. The study's processing was this. Non-productive TCR sequences were removed and reads were trimmed to the CDR3 region, keeping CDR3s of at least 7 amino acids. The MANAFEST web app was used to pick out antigen-specific clonotypes by comparing their expansion in peptide wells with that in reference cultures. Positive clones required FDR<0.05 expansion versus reference and all other wells, odds ratio above 5, and frequency above 0.1% in two replicate wells. Clonotypes significantly expanded in SARS-CoV-2 spike wells and in at least one common cold coronavirus spike condition were defined as cross-reactive. Levenshtein distance calculated with the stringdist R package was used to assess CDR3 similarity, and unrooted trees were constructed with ape in R 3.6.1. TCRdb took over this immuneACCESS table, retaining in-frame rearrangements with V and J assigned. Such tables are incomplete; in checked studies, under half of the missing clones stem from an unresolved V gene, and the remainder is unexplained. V, J and clone size are taken as reported in that table, and D and trimming were inferred from the DNA itself. This sample has tens of thousands of clones in its table, and about 74% of those were observed once. 15% to 20% of the sample is held by the ten biggest clonotypes.

This sample stems from a study of vaccination effects on CD4 cells after COVID-19 (dated 2022 in TCRdb). Looking at the study overall: Post-vaccine samples across the study were collected a median of 72 days after the second dose, with a range of 14 to 241. Altogether, roughly 10 COVID-19 convalescent patients and a few SARS-CoV-2-naive healthy vaccine recipients made up the full study. Cultures from other donors in the study were sequenced with the Oncomine TCR Beta short-read assay on an Illumina iSeq 100. SARS-CoV-2 spike-specific CD4+ TCR repertoires from before and after mRNA vaccination were compared in COVID-19 convalescent patients and in infection-naive vaccine recipients.

To identify antigen-specific CD4+ T cell clonotypes by their expansion, the ViraFEST assay first stimulated PBMC with viral peptide pools and then applied TCR sequencing. After around 11 days of culture, CD4+ T cells were isolated with the EasySep CD4+ T cell isolation kit. Two doses of either the BNT162b2 or the mRNA-1273 mRNA SARS-CoV-2 vaccine were administered to participants. Negative nucleocapsid antibody results before and after vaccination confirmed that the healthy vaccine recipients had no prior SARS-CoV-2 infection. Some 2 million PBMC per well were cultured in IMDM with about 5% human AB serum, 7.5 to 10 IU/ml IL-2 and gentamicin, plus 10 ug/ml peptides. Half of the culture medium was replaced with fresh IL-2-containing medium on days 3 and 7. Unless otherwise noted, each peptide stimulation condition was cultured in triplicate wells. Using Ficoll-Paque Plus gradient centrifugation, PBMC were separated from whole blood and then either used fresh or cryopreserved at -140C. The spike proteins of SARS-CoV-2 and of the common cold coronaviruses HCoV-NL63, HCoV-OC43 and HCoV-229E were spanned by overlapping peptide pools. The QIAamp micro DNA kit was used to extract genomic DNA from the cultured CD4+ T cells.

Results the study describes overall, beyond this receptor: Limitations of the study were the small number of convalescent patients and the absence of early post-infection timepoints. Clones induced by infection and clones induced by vaccination both contracted markedly at late timepoints after vaccination, which fits with T cell responses waning over time. In healthy vaccine recipients, vaccine-induced clones were almost all SARS-CoV-2 mono-reactive, with only 1 of 255 cross-reactive with common cold coronaviruses.

Based on the germline V gene, the CDR1 and CDR2 sequences are SGDLS and YYNGEE. CDR3 length: 16 amino acids, cysteine to phenylalanine. Only CDR3 DNA is held: 48 bases, read in frame from base 1. The junction shows trimming of 0 bases on V and 6 bases on J, plus 17 bases between the germline ends. The sequence was obtained from a human donor who received a COVID-19 vaccine. The rearrangement combines TRBV9 with TRBJ2-3; the best D guess is TRBD2, with 6 bases matching. The sequencing here drew on CD4+ T cells from PBMCs cultured with HCoV-OC43 spike peptides, taken after COVID-19 vaccination. This sample's cell subset or site label indicates: HCoV-OC43 spike overlapping peptide pool stimulation. CDR3 sequence: CASSVAGTARWDTQYF. The base sequence is TGTGCCAGCAGCGTAGCTGGGACTGCACGGTGGGATACGCAGTATTTT.